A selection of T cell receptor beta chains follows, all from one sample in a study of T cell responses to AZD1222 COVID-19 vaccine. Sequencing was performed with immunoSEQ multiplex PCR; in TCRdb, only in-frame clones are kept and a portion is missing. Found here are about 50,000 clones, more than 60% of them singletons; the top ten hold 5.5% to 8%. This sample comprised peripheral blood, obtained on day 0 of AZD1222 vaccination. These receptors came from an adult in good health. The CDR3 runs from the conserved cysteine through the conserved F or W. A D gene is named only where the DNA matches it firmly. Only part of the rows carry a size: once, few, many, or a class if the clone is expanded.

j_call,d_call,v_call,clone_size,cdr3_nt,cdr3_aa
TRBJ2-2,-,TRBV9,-,TGTGCCAGCAGCGTACGGGATAGCGGGGAGCTGTTTTTT,CASSVRDSGELFF
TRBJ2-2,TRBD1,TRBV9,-,TGTGCCAGCAACCCCACAGGGGCGAGGAACACCGGGGAGCTGTTTTTT,CASNPTGARNTGELFF
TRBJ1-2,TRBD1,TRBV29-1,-,TGCAGCGTTGTGACAGGGAAGAATGGCTACACCTTC,CSVVTGKNGYTF
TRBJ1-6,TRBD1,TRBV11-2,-,TGTGCCAGCAGCCCACAGGGGACCTTCTATAATTCACCCCTCCACTTT,CASSPQGTFYNSPLHF
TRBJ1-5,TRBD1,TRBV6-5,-,TGTGCCAGCACCTTACAGGGGGCTGGGCAGCCCCAGCATTTT,CASTLQGAGQPQHF
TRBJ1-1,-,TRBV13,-,TGTGCCAGCAGCTTAGGCCAGGGGTCTGAAGCTTTCTTT,CASSLGQGSEAFF
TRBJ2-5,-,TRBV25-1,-,TGTGCCAGCAGTGGACCGTCGTACCAAGAGACCCAGTACTTC,CASSGPSYQETQYF
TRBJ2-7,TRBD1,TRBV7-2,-,TGTGCCAGCAGCCCCGACAGGGGACGAGGCTACGAGCAGTACTTC,CASSPDRGRGYEQYF
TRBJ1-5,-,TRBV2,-,TGTGCCAGCAGTTCGATGGGGCAGCAGCCCCAGCATTTT,CASSSMGQQPQHF
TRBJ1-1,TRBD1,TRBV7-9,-,TGTGCCAGCAGCGGGACAGGGAGAGGGATTTTGGGCACTGAAGCTTTCTTT,CASSGTGRGILGTEAFF
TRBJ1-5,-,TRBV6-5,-,TGTGCCAGCTACAGTGGCAATCAGCCCCAGCATTTT,CASYSGNQPQHF
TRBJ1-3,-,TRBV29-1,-,TGCAGCGCGTCGTGGGGAAACACCATATATTTT,CSASWGNTIYF
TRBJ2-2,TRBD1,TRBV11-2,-,TGTGCCAGCAGCCCGCGGACAGGGGGCGTCCCCGGGGAGCTGTTTTTT,CASSPRTGGVPGELFF
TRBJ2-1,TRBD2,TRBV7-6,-,TGTGCCAGCAGCTTAGGGCAGCGGGGCTCCTACAATGAGCAGTTCTTC,CASSLGQRGSYNEQFF
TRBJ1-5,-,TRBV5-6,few,TGTGCCAGCAGCCCCGGAGTCAATCAGCCCCAGCATTTT,CASSPGVNQPQHF
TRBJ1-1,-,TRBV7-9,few,TGTGCCAGCAGCCCAAGGCAGCGGACAGTTCACACTGAGGCTTTCTTT,CASSPRQRTVHTEAFF
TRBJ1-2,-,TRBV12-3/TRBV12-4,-,TGTGCCAGCGGGTCAAACTATGGCTACACCTTC,CASGSNYGYTF
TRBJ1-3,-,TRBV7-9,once,TGTGCCAGCAGGGGTGGGGCTATCGACTCTGGAAACACCATATATTTT,CASRGGAIDSGNTIYF
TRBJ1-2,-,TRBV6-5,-,TGTGCCAGCAACACAGGCATCGCCTATGGCTACACCTTC,CASNTGIAYGYTF
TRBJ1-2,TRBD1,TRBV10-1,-,TGCGCCCCCAGACAGGGGGCCGAGTACACCTTC,CAPRQGAEYTF
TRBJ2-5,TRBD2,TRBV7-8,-,TGTGCCAGCAGCTCCCACCGGGGGGACGTAACGCAATCCCAAGAGACCCAGTACTTC,CASSSHRGDVTQSQETQYF
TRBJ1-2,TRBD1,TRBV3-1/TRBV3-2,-,TGTGCCAGCAGCCAAACAGGGGATGGGGGCTACACCTTC,CASSQTGDGGYTF
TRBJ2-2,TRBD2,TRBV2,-,TGTGCCAGCAGTGAAACCAACTACGGGGGGTCTAAAGGGGAGCTGTTTTTT,CASSETNYGGSKGELFF
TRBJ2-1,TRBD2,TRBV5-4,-,TGTGCCAGCAGCTTGGGCCTCCCTAGCGGCTCCTACAATGAGCAGTTCTTC,CASSLGLPSGSYNEQFF